Following are 25 T cell receptor beta chains from one sample sequenced in a study of T cell responses to AZD1222 COVID-19 vaccine. Method: immunoSEQ multiplex PCR; TCRdb's copy keeps in-frame clones and lacks some. Of approximately 130,000 clones listed, under 95% are singletons. Sequencing was performed on peripheral blood, taken on day 0 of AZD1222 vaccination. The receptors were gathered from an adult in good health.

The J gene is TRBJ2-1, the V gene TRBV7-9; D remains ambiguous. The germline gives CDR1 SEHNR, CDR2 FQNEAQ (reference sequence). Between the trimmed V and J ends, which lost 5 bases and 0 bases, there was a span of 8 bases. CDR3 length: 14 amino acids. The CDR3 loop reads CASSPADSYNEQFF. The CDR3 DNA sequence: TGTGCCAGCAGCCCGGCAGACTCCTACAATGAGCAGTTCTTC.

The CDR3 DNA reads as TGTGCCAGCAGCCCATTACAGGGCCCGAACACTGAAGCTTTCTTT. Translating gives CASSPLQGPNTEAFF. V gene TRBV3-1 (or the pseudogene TRBV3-2) combines with J gene TRBJ1-1, with D perhaps TRBD1 (6 bases). The V end was cut by 4 bases, the J end by 1 base, with 13 bases between. The CDR3 extends over 15 amino acids. Germline V CDR1 and CDR2: LGHDT, YNNKEL (reference sequence).

The gene calls are TRBV7-2 and TRBJ1-2, with TRBD1 matching 7 bases. The CDR3 length is 13 residues. CDR1 SGHTA and CDR2 FQGNSA come from the germline V gene. V lost 4 bases to trimming and J lost 4 bases; unmatched junction nucleotides: 3. In DNA, the CDR3 is TGTGCCAGCAGCTACAGGGGAAGCTATGGCTACACCTTC. It yields the protein CASSYRGSYGYTF. The entire variable domain, with the rest obtained from reference TRBV7-2 and TRBJ1-2, is as follows: GAGVSQSPSNKVTEKGKDVELRCDPISGHTALYWYRQSLGQGLEFLIYFQGNSAPDKSGLPSDRFSAERTGGSVSTLTIQRTQQEDSAVYLCASSYRGSYGYTFGSGTRLTVV.

The genes are TRBV12-5 and TRBJ2-1, with a possible D match to TRBD2 (8 bases). The CDR3 spans 15 residues. Looked up from germline, CDR1 is LGHNT and CDR2 is FRNRAP. Trimming removed 3 bases at V and 7 bases at J, with 16 bases between. The CDR3 sequence: CASGFRQGGRNEQFF. CDR3 nucleotides: TGTGCTAGTGGTTTCCGACAGGGCGGGAGGAATGAGCAGTTCTTC. Combining the CDR3 with reference TRBV12-5 and TRBJ2-1 gives the whole variable domain DARVTQTPRHKVTEMGQEVTMRCQPILGHNTVFWYRQTMMQGLELLAYFRNRAPLDDSGMPKDRFSAEMPDATLATLKIQPSEPRDSAVYFCASGFRQGGRNEQFFGPGTRLTVL.

This clone appeared a single time. This chain connects TRBV27 to TRBJ2-7; maybe TRBD1 (5 bases). The CDR3 contains 12 residues. Germline V CDR1 and CDR2: MNHEY, SMNVEV (reference sequence). V lost 11 bases, J lost 2 bases, and 13 bases lay in between. The chain's CDR3 is CASKGLAYEQYF. The CDR3 nucleotides are TGTGCCTCCAAGGGGCTAGCCTACGAGCAGTACTTC.

The CDR3: CASSRRDGGFNYGYTF. CDR3 nucleotide sequence: TGTGCCAGCAGCCGCCGGGACGGTGGCTTTAACTATGGCTACACCTTC. The chain couples TRBV6-2 or TRBV6-3 to TRBJ1-2; maybe TRBD1 (5 bases). The CDR3 is 16 amino acids. Germline CDR1 is MNHEY and CDR2 is SVGEGT. Trimming left V 6 bases short and J 1 base short, with 18 bases between.

This chain uses TRBV5-8 with TRBJ2-5; D not resolved. The CDR3 has 12 residues. Trimming removed 0 bases at V and 1 base at J, with 1 base between. CDR1 SGHTS and CDR2 YDEGEE come from the germline V gene. DNA for the CDR3: TGTGCCAGCAGCTTGGTCCAAGAGACCCAGTACTTC. As protein: CASSLVQETQYF.

The V and J genes are TRBV7-9 and TRBJ2-7; D is perhaps TRBD2 (5 bases). The CDR3 contains 15 residues. Trimming took 4 bases from V and 1 from J, leaving 14 bases between them. The germline V gene has CDR1 SEHNR and CDR2 FQNEAQ (reference sequence). CDR3 sequence (DNA): TGTGCCAGCAGCTCCGAGGAGGCAGCTTCCTACGAGCAGTACTTC. As protein: CASSSEEAASYEQYF.

The V and J genes are TRBV6-1 and TRBJ2-3; D is unresolved. The CDR3 runs 13 residues. V gave up 3 bases and J gave up 10 bases, with 14 bases separating them. The germline V gene encodes CDR1 MNHNS and CDR2 SASEGT. CDR3 DNA: TGTGCCAGCAGTGATGACGTATCACGGGCGCAGTATTTT. This codes for CASSDDVSRAQYF.

This chain links TRBV13 with TRBJ1-2; 9 bases are shared with TRBD1. The length of the CDR3 is 15 residues. V was pared by 4 bases and J by 6 bases, with 9 bases of the junction left unmatched. Germline V gene sequence: CDR1 PRHDT, CDR2 FYEKMQ (reference sequence). The CDR3 bases are TGTGCCAGCAGCTCGCCGGGACAGGGTCGGCATGGCTACACCTTC. It yields the protein CASSSPGQGRHGYTF.

The rearrangement uses TRBV6-1 and TRBJ1-5; tentatively, D is TRBD1 (5 bases). The germline gives CDR1 MNHNS, CDR2 SASEGT. This CDR3 comprises 16 residues. V lost 1 base to trimming and J lost 2 bases, with 12 bases between them. The CDR3 here is CASSEGAGRGNQPQHF. CDR3 in DNA: TGTGCCAGCAGTGAAGGGGCAGGGAGGGGCAATCAGCCCCAGCATTTT.

V and J are TRBV2 and TRBJ1-2, with unresolved D. V was clipped by 11 bases and J by 2 bases, with 12 bases between them. Germline-derived CDR1 and CDR2 are SNHLY and FYNNEI. The CDR3 has 12 residues. For the CDR3, the DNA is TGTGCCGGAACCGACGGAAACTATGGCTACACCTTC. It codes for CAGTDGNYGYTF.

The chain recombines TRBV12-5 with TRBJ2-7, with 8 bases fitting TRBD1. CDR3 length equals 19 residues. Per germline, CDR1 LGHNT and CDR2 FRNRAP. J was trimmed by 0 bases and V by 9 bases; bases with no gene match: 22. CDR3 nucleotides: TGTGCTAGAGTGCCACCCCGCCTTGGTGGGGGACAGGACTCCTACGAGCAGTACTTC. Its translation: CARVPPRLGGGQDSYEQYF.

This rearrangement joins TRBV7-9 to TRBJ2-1, with D possibly matching TRBD2 (6 bases). The V gene lost 5 bases and the J gene lost 7 bases, with 24 bases spanning the gap. This CDR3 region has 17 residues. Germline lookup yields CDR1 SEHNR and CDR2 FQNEAQ (reference sequence). CDR3 sequence (DNA): TGTGCCAGCAGCCCCCATTTCGGGGCCTACCGGGGGAATGAGCAGTTCTTC. Residues: CASSPHFGAYRGNEQFF.

This chain connects TRBV28 to TRBJ1-6, with D unclear. V was shortened by 6 bases and J by 14 bases, with 11 bases between the two germline ends. This CDR3 contains 11 residues. The germline CDR1 and CDR2 sequences are MDHEN and SYDVKM. CDR3 nucleotides: TGTGCCAGCAGCAAAGGATCAACCCTCCACTTT. Translation: CASSKGSTLHF.

The gene calls are TRBV6-5 and TRBJ1-2, with TRBD1 matching 7 bases. CDR1 MNHEY and CDR2 SVGAGI come from the germline V gene. The ends lost 2 bases at V and 4 bases at J; junction bases unmatched: 7. This CDR3 region has 15 residues. The CDR3 nucleotides read TGTGCCAGCAGTTACGACCGGGACAGCCTCTATGGCTACACCTTC. Translated: CASSYDRDSLYGYTF.

The rearrangement uses TRBV27 and TRBJ2-7; 8 bases are shared with TRBD1. The germline V gene has CDR1 MNHEY and CDR2 SMNVEV (reference sequence). V gave up 5 bases and J gave up 5 bases; unmatched junction bases: 5. The length of the CDR3 is 13 residues. The DNA of the CDR3 is TGTGCCAGCAGTCCCGGACAGGGTAACGAGCAGTACTTC. Protein sequence: CASSPGQGNEQYF.

This clone appeared once. The V gene is TRBV28, the J gene TRBJ1-1; TRBD1 agrees at 10 bases. V dropped 5 bases and J dropped 8; count of bases not matched to a gene: 11. The CDR3 covers 15 residues. Germline values: CDR1 MDHEN, CDR2 SYDVKM. The CDR3 here is CASSTGTGASTEAFF. CDR3 DNA sequence: TGTGCCAGCAGTACAGGGACAGGGGCGTCGACAGAAGCTTTCTTT.

This chain connects TRBV7-6 to TRBJ2-1; D remains ambiguous. Germline lookup yields CDR1 SGHVS and CDR2 FNYEAQ. V was cut by 2 bases and J by 7 bases, with 6 bases left in between. CDR3 length: 12 residues. CDR3 sequence: CASSLTRNEQFF. In DNA, the CDR3 is TGTGCCAGCAGCTTAACCCGGAATGAGCAGTTCTTC. Together with reference TRBV7-6 and TRBJ2-1, the CDR3 gives the full variable domain: GAGVSQSPRYKVTKRGQDVALRCDPISGHVSLYWYRQALGQGPEFLTYFNYEAQQDKSGLPNDRFSAERPEGSISTLTIQRTEQRDSAMYRCASSLTRNEQFFGPGTRLTVL.

This clone was observed once. CDR3 region: CASSLGADGSNYGYTF. In DNA, the CDR3 is TGTGCCAGCAGCTTAGGGGCTGACGGTTCTAACTATGGCTACACCTTC. The chain is built from TRBV7-6 and TRBJ1-2; D uncertain. The length of the CDR3 is 16 residues. Trimming left V 1 base short and J 0 bases short, with 12 bases between. Per germline, CDR1 SGHVS and CDR2 FNYEAQ.

This chain joins TRBV7-9 and TRBJ1-2, with D possibly being TRBD1 (6 bases). The CDR3 length is 15 residues. V lost 5 bases to trimming and J lost 8 bases, with 21 bases between them. The germline CDR1 and CDR2 sequences are SEHNR and FQNEAQ (reference sequence). Written as DNA, the CDR3 is TGTGCCAGCAGCAGGACCACCGGGACATCAGGGGGCTACACCTTC. Encoded protein: CASSRTTGTSGGYTF.

CDR3 loop: CASSPGGSGSYEQYF. The CDR3 DNA sequence: TGTGCCAGTAGTCCGGGGGGTAGCGGGAGTTACGAGCAGTACTTC. The chain combines TRBV19 with TRBJ2-7; TRBD2 matches 9 bases. With 5 bases clipped from V and 4 bases from J, the junction kept 9 bases outside the gene matches. Germline CDR1 reads LNHDA; CDR2 reads SQIVND (reference sequence). The length of the CDR3 is 15 residues.

The V gene is TRBV7-2, the J gene TRBJ2-1; 9 bases are a match to TRBD2. Per the germline V gene, CDR1 is SGHTA and CDR2 is FQGNSA. After removal of 0 bases from V and 9 bases from J, the junction contained 0 bases not matched to a gene. This CDR3 spans 13 amino acids. The CDR3 loop is CASSLAREGEQFF. The CDR3 bases are TGTGCCAGCAGCTTAGCGCGGGAGGGTGAGCAGTTCTTC.

This chain uses TRBV6-5 with TRBJ2-7, with TRBD1 identical over 7 bases. Germline lookup yields CDR1 MNHEY and CDR2 SVGAGI. The V segment lost 0 bases and the J segment 1 base; nucleotides outside the gene matches: 3. This CDR3 is 15 amino acids long. As DNA, the CDR3 is TGTGCCAGCAGTTACTCCGAGGGGGCTTCCTACGAGCAGTACTTC. It specifies CASSYSEGASYEQYF.

The V and J genes are TRBV6-5 and TRBJ2-5; the match to TRBD2 covers 7 bases. This CDR3 has 14 residues. The J segment lost 5 bases and the V segment lost 4 bases, leaving 7 bases of the junction unmatched. CDR1 and CDR2 (germline): MNHEY, SVGAGI. CDR3 bases: TGTGCCAGCAGTTTAGCGGGCGGCCGGGAGACCCAGTACTTC. It encodes CASSLAGGRETQYF.